What follows is one T cell receptor beta chain and its context. This clonotype was counted only a few times. It lacks a known antigen. Within one base of it there is no much larger clone, and no base qualities were kept. The data stem from a study of early T cells in non-severe SARS-CoV-2 infection (dated by TCRdb to about 2021). A note on the overall study: TCR sequencing used bulk RNA from unsorted whole blood, so alpha and beta chains could not be paired.

This was a case-control study nested in a cohort of healthcare workers in London, UK, who had nasopharyngeal swab PCR tests and blood samples taken every week. Healthcare workers were recruited during the week of the UK lockdown, between 23 and 31 March 2020, and followed weekly for up to 16 weeks. Overall study results and their limits: VDJdb matching was skewed toward anti-spike CD8 responses and likely underestimated virus-specific expansions by missing private and CD4 specificities.

To prepare the library, 5' RACE was applied. Sequencing took place on a NextSeq 500. To correct for sequencing error and PCR bias, the TCR library protocol tagged individual cDNA molecules with unique molecular identifiers. Both TCR alpha and beta chains were sequenced, and tight co-correlation was observed between alpha and beta sequence abundances in each sample. In the source study's methods: V gene, J gene and CDR3 annotation of TCR sequences was performed with Decombinator V4. Expanded TCRs were defined as changing significantly between any two time points under a Poisson model with p below 0.0001. TCR abundances were normalised to the total number of TCRs sequenced in each sample and reported as counts per million. A search of VDJdb, accessed on 1 November 2021, was run for TCRs annotated to CMV, EBV and SARS-CoV-2, with TCRs annotated for multiple antigens excluded. TCRdb redid the processing of the public reads, applying fastp at Q25 and MiXCR, and retained in-frame beta chains. Records with the same CDR3 protein are collapsed into one entry carrying the most frequent genes and DNA. What appears here as the V and J calls and clone size reflects TCRdb's work, not the paper's. In this sample the table shows 85,000 to 100,000 distinct CDR3 sequences, roughly 13% of which occur a single time. The top ten clonotypes cover around 2% of the sample.

The receptor was derived from an adult who was a healthcare worker with PCR-confirmed SARS-CoV-2 infection or an uninfected control (not recorded which). Material for sequencing was whole blood.

The DNA sequence is TGTGCCAGCAGCACGCCGGACAGGACCTACGAGCAGTACTTC. It codes for CASSTPDRTYEQYF. The chain is encoded by TRBV7-9 joined to TRBJ2-7, with 7 junctional bases fitting TRBD1. Unmatched junction bases come to 6, with V trimmed by 5 bases and J by 2 bases. Reading from cysteine to phenylalanine, the CDR3 counts 14 amino acids. Only the CDR3 DNA stays, 42 bases, in frame from base 1. As encoded in the germline V gene (reference sequence), CDR1 is SEHNR while CDR2 is FQNEAQ.